A selection of T cell receptor beta chains follows, all from one sample in a study of Graves' ophthalmopathy and Graves' hyperthyroidism. TCRdb passed the multiplex PCR reads through MiXCR, listing each CDR3 protein once. The table lists about 210,000 distinct CDR3 sequences, less than 30% of them singletons. The specimen sequenced was peripheral blood. Every receptor here comes from a man in his forties or fifties with Graves' ophthalmopathy. Each CDR3 is given with its conserved first and last residue. A D gene is named only where the DNA matches it firmly. Part of the rows lack a size; the others show once, few, many or a class for expanded clones.

j_call d_call v_call clone_size cdr3_nt cdr3_aa
TRBJ1-1 TRBD1 TRBV10-2 . TGCGCCAGCAGGGACAGGGTTCCGGGCACTGAAGCTTTCTTT CASRDRVPGTEAFF
TRBJ1-5 TRBD1 TRBV3-1 many TGTGCCAGCAGCCAAGATATAGGAGACAGGGGGCATCAGCCCCAGCATTTT CASSQDIGDRGHQPQHF
TRBJ2-7 TRBD1 TRBV11-1 many TGTGCCAGCAGCTTTGGACAGGTGAAAACCTACGAGCAGTACTTC CASSFGQVKTYEQYF
TRBJ2-7 TRBD1 TRBV28 many TGTGCCAGCAGTCGCCCGACAGGGAAAGCCTACGAGCAGTACTTC CASSRPTGKAYEQYF
TRBJ2-7 . TRBV7-2 . TGTGCCAGCAGCTTAGTGTGGGACAACTACGAGCAGTACTTC CASSLVWDNYEQYF
TRBJ1-2 . TRBV11-2 many TGTGCCAGCAGCTCAACAGGCACCCTTAACTATGGCTACACCTTC CASSSTGTLNYGYTF
TRBJ1-6 . TRBV27 . TGTGCCAGCAGTTTATTGGGGCAGGAAAATTCACCCCTCCACTTT CASSLLGQENSPLHF
TRBJ1-6 TRBD1 TRBV12-3/TRBV12-4 . TGTGCCAGCGGGACAGGGGAATGGAATTCACCCCTCCACTTT CASGTGEWNSPLHF
TRBJ1-5 TRBD1 TRBV19 many TGTGCCAGTAGTATAATCGGACAGGGGGCGTTCGGGCAGCCCCAGCATTTT CASSIIGQGAFGQPQHF
TRBJ2-2 . TRBV2 many TGTGCCAGCAACCTCGGCCGCCCGAACACCGGGGAGCTGTTTTTT CASNLGRPNTGELFF
TRBJ2-7 TRBD1 TRBV28 . TGTGCCAGCAGTTTATATTTGACAGGGGGCAACTACGAGCAGTACTTC CASSLYLTGGNYEQYF
TRBJ1-1 TRBD1 TRBV12-3/TRBV12-4 many TGTGCCAGCAATTCTCGGACAGGGCGGACTGAAGCTTTCTTT CASNSRTGRTEAFF
TRBJ2-7 TRBD2 TRBV6-2/TRBV6-3 few TGTGCCAGCTCCCGGGGGCTAGCGGGGAACTACGAGCAGTACTTC CASSRGLAGNYEQYF
TRBJ1-2 . TRBV12-3/TRBV12-4 . TGTGCCAGCAGTTTAGCGGGGTCCTTATTCTATGGCTACACCTTC CASSLAGSLFYGYTF
TRBJ1-5 . TRBV5-1 many TGCGCCAGCAGCTTGGGGGACCGGGTCCACAATCAGCCCCAGCATTTT CASSLGDRVHNQPQHF
TRBJ2-5 . TRBV20-1 many TGCAGTGCTCAGACGGGGGCAGGGGGGAAGGAGACCCAGTACTTC CSAQTGAGGKETQYF
TRBJ2-7 . TRBV20-1 . TGCAGTGCCGACGGGGGGCGGGGTAAGGAGCAGTACTTC CSADGGRGKEQYF
TRBJ1-5 . TRBV2 . TGTGCCAGCAGTGAGGACAGCCGCAATCAGCCCCAGCATTTT CASSEDSRNQPQHF